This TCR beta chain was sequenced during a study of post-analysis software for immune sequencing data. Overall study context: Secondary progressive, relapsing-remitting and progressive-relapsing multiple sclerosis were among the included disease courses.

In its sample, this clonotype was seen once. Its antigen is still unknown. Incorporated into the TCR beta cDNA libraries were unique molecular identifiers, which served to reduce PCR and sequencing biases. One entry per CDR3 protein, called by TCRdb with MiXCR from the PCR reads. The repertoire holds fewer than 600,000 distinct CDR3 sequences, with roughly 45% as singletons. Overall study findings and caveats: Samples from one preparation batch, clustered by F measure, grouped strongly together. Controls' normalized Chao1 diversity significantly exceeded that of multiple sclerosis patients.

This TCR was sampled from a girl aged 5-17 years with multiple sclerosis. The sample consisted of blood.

This CDR3 reads CASTEKDGTYEQYF. The DNA of the CDR3 is TGTGCCAGTACCGAAAAAGACGGTACCTACGAGCAGTACTTC. The chain recombines TRBV19 with TRBJ2-7; D is ambiguous. The CDR3 covers 14 residues. Trimming removed 7 bases at V and 2 bases at J, with 15 bases between. Germline assignment: CDR1 LNHDA and CDR2 SQIVND (reference sequence).